The 10 T cell receptor beta chains presented below share a single source sample, sequenced in a study of shared clonotypes between healthy human individuals (dated by TCRdb to the early 2020s). The library was prepared using the immunoSEQ multiplex PCR assay. TCRdb took over this immuneACCESS table, retaining in-frame rearrangements with V and J assigned. Such tables are incomplete; in checked studies, under half of the missing clones stem from an unresolved V gene, and the remainder is unexplained. The sample table shows a few million clones, and 85% to 95% are seen once. The ten largest clones add up to around 0.14% of the sample. Sequenced material: naive CD4+ T cells sorted from blood. Interpreted using the paper, the cell subset or site label stands for: CD45RA+ positively selected. These receptors came from a man younger than 35 in good health.

Concerning this clone: Other DNA sequences in this sample translate to the same CDR3. V and J are TRBV28 and TRBJ1-4; D may be TRBD1 (5 bases). The CDR3 length is 14 residues. Germline values: CDR1 MDHEN, CDR2 SYDVKM. The V end was cut by 5 bases, the J end by 3 bases, with 10 bases between. In nucleotides, the CDR3 is TGTGCCAGCAGTCCCCCGGGGGCTAATGAAAAACTGTTTTTT. Its translation is CASSPPGANEKLFF.

The sample holds one count of this clone. The V gene is TRBV6-5, the J gene TRBJ1-2; D gene unclear. With 7 bases removed from V and 7 bases from J, the gap between germline ends came to 13 bases. Germline values: CDR1 MNHEY, CDR2 SVGAGI. The length of the CDR3 is 12 residues. The CDR3 is CASTLRGRGYTF. CDR3 sequence (DNA): TGTGCCAGCACCCTTCGGGGTCGTGGCTACACCTTC.

The chain links TRBV27 to TRBJ2-3; D uncertain. CDR1 MNHEY and CDR2 SMNVEV come from the germline V gene (reference sequence). The CDR3 totals 15 residues. The V end lost 7 bases, the J end lost 1 base, and 15 bases lay between the germline ends. CDR3 in amino acids: CASKPWRVGTDTQYF. CDR3 DNA: TGTGCCAGCAAACCCTGGCGAGTCGGCACAGATACGCAGTATTTT.

V usage is TRBV4-3 and J usage is TRBJ1-4, with 9 bases that match TRBD1. This CDR3 region has 18 residues. V shed 3 bases and J 6 bases; nucleotides not matched to a gene: 14. Germline values: CDR1 LGHNA, CDR2 YSLEER. The chain's CDR3 is CASSQTRNRDRVYEKLFF. Here the CDR3 DNA reads TGCGCCAGCAGCCAGACTAGAAACCGGGACAGGGTGTATGAAAAACTGTTTTTT.

The chain uses TRBV30 and TRBJ1-4, with D possibly matching TRBD1 (6 bases). The CDR3 is 20 residues long. The ends were cut back, 0 bases at V and 7 bases at J, with 30 bases in the middle. CDR1 and CDR2 (germline): GTSNPN, SVGIG (reference sequence). The CDR3 DNA reads as TGTGCCTGGAGTGTAAGAGGAAGTGGCAGGGGACGAACGACAGGTGAAAAACTGTTTTTT. Protein: CAWSVRGSGRGRTTGEKLFF.

The chain uses TRBV7-8 and TRBJ2-1, with 9 bases fitting TRBD1. V dropped 0 bases and J dropped 5; count of bases not matched to a gene: 5. The CDR3 sequence is 16 residues long. Germline assignment: CDR1 SGHVS and CDR2 FQNEAQ. The CDR3 reads CASSLAAGQGDNEQFF. The CDR3 coding sequence is TGTGCCAGCAGCTTAGCGGCGGGACAGGGTGACAATGAGCAGTTCTTC.

The chain recombines TRBV7-6 with TRBJ2-3; 9 bases align to TRBD2. The CDR3 loop spans 16 amino acids. Germline V gene sequence: CDR1 SGHVS, CDR2 FNYEAQ. Unmatched junction bases numbered 6, after V lost 3 bases and J lost 2 bases. The CDR3 is CASSLRAGGPTDTQYF. For the CDR3, the DNA is TGTGCCAGCAGCTTGAGAGCGGGGGGCCCCACAGATACGCAGTATTTT.

The chain links TRBV10-2 to TRBJ1-6; 8 bases align to TRBD1. Germline CDR1 WSHSY, CDR2 SAAADI. CDR3 size: 16 residues. Trimming took 3 bases from V and 10 from J; bases not matched to a gene: 11. CDR3: CASSERQGATGSPLHF. In DNA form, the CDR3 reads TGCGCCAGCAGTGAACGGCAGGGGGCGACGGGGTCACCCCTCCACTTT.

The V gene is TRBV19, the J gene TRBJ1-1; 12 nucleotides agree with TRBD1. From germline, CDR1 is LNHDA and CDR2 SQIVND (reference sequence). J was trimmed by 11 bases and V by 4 bases; bases with no gene match: 11. The CDR3 contains 15 residues. For the CDR3, the DNA is TGTGCCAGTAGTAAGCCCGGGACAGGGGGCGCTGGGGCTTTCTTT. Protein sequence: CASSKPGTGGAGAFF.

Turning to this clone: This sample includes further DNA sequences coding for the same CDR3. V and J are TRBV5-1 and TRBJ2-1, with D perhaps TRBD1 (5 bases). The CDR3 extends over 15 amino acids. Trimming removed 3 bases at V and 0 bases at J, with 10 bases between. The germline V gene has CDR1 SGHRS and CDR2 YFSETQ. The CDR3 nucleotides read TGCGCCAGCAGCTCTGACAGTAGCTCCTACAATGAGCAGTTCTTC. Translating gives CASSSDSSSYNEQFF.